One and the same sample provided the 11 T cell receptor beta chains below, sequenced in a study of T cell responses to AZD1222 COVID-19 vaccine. Clones were sequenced by immunoSEQ multiplex PCR, and TCRdb holds only the in-frame ones, with some missing. Among about 42,000 clones listed, approximately 80% were seen once. This specimen consisted of peripheral blood, obtained 28 days after the second AZD1222 dose. Receptors were obtained from an adult who received the AZD1222 COVID-19 vaccine.

DNA for the CDR3: TGTGCCAGCAGCTTGCATGGGGGAGGCAATCAGCCCCAGCATTTT. It is translated as CASSLHGGGNQPQHF. This chain joins TRBV5-6 and TRBJ1-5, with a possible D match to TRBD1 (5 bases). Germline-derived CDR1 and CDR2 are SGHDT and YYEEEE. The CDR3 contains 15 residues. V lost 1 base to trimming and J lost 2 bases, with 10 bases between them.

The chain joins TRBV20-1 to TRBJ2-5; D is ambiguous. Germline lookup yields CDR1 DFQATT and CDR2 SNEGSKA (reference sequence). Trimming removed 5 bases at V and 3 bases at J, with 4 bases between. This CDR3 region has 10 residues. In DNA, the CDR3 is TGCAGTGCTGCAAAAGAGACCCAGTACTTC. It is translated as CSAAKETQYF.

The chain joins TRBV27 to TRBJ1-2; 9 bases are shared with TRBD1. Trimming at V came to 2 bases and at J to 0 bases, leaving 1 base not matched to a gene. CDR1 MNHEY and CDR2 SMNVEV come from the germline V gene (reference sequence). This CDR3 is 15 amino acids long. The CDR3 DNA sequence: TGTGCCAGCAGTTTAACAGGGGGCGCTAACTATGGCTACACCTTC. This sequence encodes CASSLTGGANYGYTF.

This clone has a handful of counts. The gene calls are TRBV5-4 and TRBJ2-2, with D hard to call. The CDR3 sequence is 15 residues long. V lost 4 bases to trimming and J lost 5 bases, with 15 bases between them. The germline V gene encodes CDR1 SGHNT and CDR2 YYREEE (reference sequence). The CDR3 sequence: CASSRERIKTGELFF. CDR3 sequence (DNA): TGTGCCAGCAGCCGAGAAAGGATCAAAACCGGGGAGCTGTTTTTT.

The chain links TRBV19 to TRBJ1-1; maybe TRBD1 (5 bases). The CDR3 has 19 residues. V lost 3 bases and J lost 0, with 23 bases in between. Germline V gene lookup returns CDR1 LNHDA and CDR2 SQIVND (reference sequence). The CDR3 DNA reads TGTGCCAGTAGTATCCAGAAGGCTGCGGGATGGGGCATGAACACTGAAGCTTTCTTT. It yields the protein CASSIQKAAGWGMNTEAFF.

V usage is TRBV11-1 and J usage is TRBJ2-2; the match to TRBD1 covers 8 bases. In germline, CDR1 is SGHAT, CDR2 FQDESV (reference sequence). Germline trimming cut 11 bases from V and 7 bases from J; bases unmatched to any gene: 9. The CDR3 sequence is 13 residues long. DNA of the CDR3: TGTGCCGGCCTGGACAGGGCGGGCGGGGAGCTGTTTTTT. The encoded protein is CAGLDRAGGELFF.

The chain is built from TRBV9 and TRBJ1-6, with TRBD1 as a possible D gene (6 bases). Trimming removed 3 bases from V and 7 bases from J, with 20 bases in between. Germline V gene sequence: CDR1 SGDLS, CDR2 YYNGEE. The CDR3 is made up of 17 amino acids. The CDR3 spells CASSESRVGTPNSPLHF. Written as DNA, the CDR3 is TGTGCCAGCAGCGAATCCCGGGTGGGGACACCAAATTCACCCCTCCACTTT.

The chain carries TRBV27 and TRBJ2-5; D is unresolved. Germline V gene lookup returns CDR1 MNHEY and CDR2 SMNVEV (reference sequence). The CDR3 spans 11 residues. The V gene lost 6 bases and the J gene lost 4 bases, with 6 bases spanning the gap. CDR3 nucleotides: TGTGCCAGCAGCTGGGGAGAGACCCAGTACTTC. Protein sequence: CASSWGETQYF.

The rearrangement links TRBV5-1 to TRBJ2-3; TRBD2 matches 14 bases. The CDR3 totals 15 residues. Germline values: CDR1 SGHRS, CDR2 YFSETQ. Germline trimming cut 4 bases from V and 6 bases from J; bases unmatched to any gene: 4. In nucleotides, the CDR3 is TGCGCCAGCAGCCTGACTAGCGGGGGGGCGGATACGCAGTATTTT. Protein sequence: CASSLTSGGADTQYF.

The chain is built from TRBV24-1 and TRBJ1-4; no clear D gene. Germline CDR1 is KGHDR and CDR2 is SFDVKD. This CDR3 is 14 amino acids long. V was shortened by 2 bases and J by 7 bases, with 10 bases between the two germline ends. The CDR3 loop reads CATSDSVAGEKLFF. DNA for the CDR3: TGTGCCACCAGTGATTCCGTTGCCGGTGAAAAACTGTTTTTT.

The chain recombines TRBV5-1 with TRBJ1-5; D is ambiguous. Between the trimmed V and J ends, which lost 0 bases and 3 bases, there was a span of 7 bases. CDR3 size: 14 residues. CDR1 is SGHRS and CDR2 is YFSETQ in the germline V gene. The CDR3 bases are TGCGCCAGCAGCTTGGGAACAGTCAATCAGCCCCAGCATTTT. Translation gives CASSLGTVNQPQHF.